The T cell receptor (beta chain) described here comes from a study of blood T cell repertoires in COVID-19. Method: immunoSEQ multiplex PCR; TCRdb's copy keeps in-frame clones and lacks some. The table records around 44,000 clones, 92% of them present only once. The CDR3 has 15 residues. The V and J ends lost 1 base and 6 bases respectively, with 17 bases between them. CDR1 and CDR2 from the germline V gene are SGDLS and YYNGEE. The sample was peripheral blood. This rearrangement joins TRBV9 to TRBJ2-7; D possibly corresponds to TRBD2 (5 bases). The receptor's source is a human donor in a cohort sampled during active COVID-19. As DNA, the CDR3 is TGTGCCAGCAGCGTAAAGGACGGGCCGAGCGGCGAGCAGTACTTC. Amino acid sequence: CASSVKDGPSGEQYF.